What follows are 30 T cell receptor beta chains derived from one specimen sequenced in a study of early T cells in non-severe SARS-CoV-2 infection. From the 5' RACE reads, TCRdb called clonotypes with MiXCR, one entry per CDR3 protein. Of 35,000 to 45,000 distinct CDR3 sequences listed, less than 7.5% were seen once; the top ten hold 24%. The sequenced sample was whole blood, obtained at baseline. These receptors were taken from an adult who was a healthcare worker with PCR-confirmed SARS-CoV-2 infection or an uninfected control (not recorded which).

This clonotype has a count of ten or more. The chain joins TRBV13 to TRBJ2-1; 12 positions agree with TRBD2. Germline CDR1 and CDR2: PRHDT and FYEKMQ (reference sequence). This CDR3 is built from 18 residues. V gave up 2 bases and J gave up 3 bases; unmatched junction bases: 8. The CDR3 here is CASSLRLAGGPIYNEQFF. DNA for the CDR3: TGTGCCAGCAGCTTAAGGCTAGCGGGAGGGCCTATCTACAATGAGCAGTTCTTC. The entire variable domain, with the rest obtained from reference TRBV13 and TRBJ2-1, is as follows: AAGVIQSPRHLIKEKRETATLKCYPIPRHDTVYWYQQGPGQDPQFLISFYEKMQSDKGSIPDRFSAQQFSDYHSELNMSSLELGDSALYFCASSLRLAGGPIYNEQFFGPGTRLTVL.

This clonotype occurred many times. V is TRBV27 and J is TRBJ2-2, with TRBD2 identical over 7 bases. The V and J ends lost 7 bases and 5 bases, in that order; junction bases with no gene match: 7. Per germline, CDR1 MNHEY and CDR2 SMNVEV (reference sequence). The CDR3 runs 14 residues. CDR3 sequence reads: CASTSGVRTGELFF. The CDR3 DNA reads TGTGCCAGCACTAGCGGAGTCCGTACCGGGGAGCTGTTTTTT.

This clonotype was observed many times. This chain links TRBV7-9 with TRBJ2-3, with a possible D match to TRBD2 (6 bases). Germline V gene lookup returns CDR1 SEHNR and CDR2 FQNEAQ (reference sequence). V was cut by 5 bases and J by 1 base, with 13 bases left in between. CDR3 size: 15 residues. CDR3 protein: CASSPGVLGTDTQYF. The CDR3, as DNA: TGTGCCAGCAGCCCGGGGGTTCTGGGCACAGATACGCAGTATTTT.

This clonotype was found many times. This chain connects TRBV20-1 to TRBJ2-3, with TRBD2 matching over 7 bases. Germline CDR1 reads DFQATT; CDR2 reads SNEGSKA (reference sequence). CDR3 length: 17 amino acids. The V segment lost 5 bases and the J segment 0 bases; nucleotides outside the gene matches: 14. CDR3 bases: TGCAGTGCTGCCCTTGTTGGAGCGGGGACTAGCACAGATACGCAGTATTTT. It specifies CSAALVGAGTSTDTQYF.

By sample fraction, this clonotype is medium-sized. The chain joins TRBV20-1 to TRBJ2-7; D is unresolved. Trimming took off 5 bases at V and 0 bases at J, with 5 bases between the two ends. The CDR3 is 11 residues long. From germline, CDR1 is DFQATT and CDR2 SNEGSKA (reference sequence). The CDR3 reads CSAELSYEQYF. In nucleotides, the CDR3 is TGCAGTGCTGAGCTCTCCTACGAGCAGTACTTC.

The sample holds a few counts of this clonotype. The chain employs TRBV7-9 and TRBJ1-1; D remains unclear. Germline assignment: CDR1 SEHNR and CDR2 FQNEAQ (reference sequence). This CDR3 contains 13 residues. V lost 2 bases and J lost 7, with 11 bases in between. The CDR3 coding sequence is TGTGCCAGCAGCTTAAGTCTCGCGCGTGAAGCTTTCTTT. It yields the protein CASSLSLAREAFF.

The V call is TRBV30, the J call TRBJ2-7, with 7 positions matching TRBD1. The J segment lost 3 bases and the V segment lost 3 bases, leaving 2 bases of the junction unmatched. Germline CDR1 is GTSNPN and CDR2 is SVGIG (reference sequence). This CDR3 is 12 amino acids long. The CDR3 loop reads CAWRTGSYEQYF. The CDR3, as DNA: TGTGCCTGGAGGACAGGGAGCTACGAGCAGTACTTC.

At least ten counts were recorded for this clonotype. This sequence joins TRBV7-6 and TRBJ2-2, with D possibly TRBD2 on 5 matching bases. Trimming shortened V by 3 bases and J by 2 bases, and 7 bases separated the two germline ends. Germline CDR1 is SGHVS and CDR2 is FNYEAQ. The CDR3 has 14 amino acids. The CDR3 DNA reads as TGTGCCAGCAGCTTGGACTTCAACACCGGGGAGCTGTTTTTT. Translated: CASSLDFNTGELFF.

This clonotype was seen more than once but under ten times. The J gene is TRBJ2-2, the V gene TRBV6-2 or TRBV6-3; 9 bases fit TRBD2. Germline assignment: CDR1 MNHEY and CDR2 SVGEGT. This CDR3 is 17 amino acids long. V lost 5 bases to trimming and J lost 7 bases; unmatched junction nucleotides: 14. CDR3 protein: CASSATSGGAWSGELFF. As DNA, the CDR3 is TGTGCCAGCAGTGCGACTAGCGGAGGGGCGTGGAGCGGGGAGCTGTTTTTT.

This clonotype was observed many times. This chain links TRBV9 with TRBJ1-6, with no clear D. The CDR3 loop spans 14 amino acids. CDR1 is SGDLS, CDR2 YYNGEE, per germline. Deletions cut 0 bases from V and 7 bases from J, with 8 bases between. The CDR3 DNA reads TGTGCCAGCAGCGTAGACCACACCAATTCACCCCTCCACTTT. This gives the protein CASSVDHTNSPLHF. Full variable domain (remainder filled in from reference TRBV9 and TRBJ1-6): DSGVTQTPKHLITATGQRVTLRCSPRSGDLSVYWYQQSLDQGLQFLIQYYNGEERAKGNILERFSAQQFPDLHSELNLSSLELGDSALYFCASSVDHTNSPLHFGNGTRLTVT.

This clonotype showed up many times. V gene TRBV13 combines with J gene TRBJ2-2; 8 bases line up with TRBD2. V gave up 3 bases and J gave up 7 bases; unmatched junction bases: 7. In germline, CDR1 is PRHDT, CDR2 FYEKMQ (reference sequence). This CDR3 has 15 residues. CDR3 DNA: TGTGCCAGCAGCTTGGGGAGCGGGAGCGTCGGGGAGCTGTTTTTT. Amino acid sequence: CASSLGSGSVGELFF.

In this sample, this clonotype turned up a few times. V gene TRBV28 combines with J gene TRBJ2-2; D perhaps matches TRBD2 (6 bases). V lost 6 bases to trimming and J lost 4 bases, with 15 bases between them. The CDR3 extends over 15 amino acids. Germline V gene sequence: CDR1 MDHEN, CDR2 SYDVKM. The CDR3 loop reads CASRKGGGGTGELFF. The CDR3 DNA reads as TGTGCCAGCAGAAAGGGAGGCGGCGGCACCGGGGAGCTGTTTTTT.

In its sample, this clonotype is medium-sized (0.01 to 0.1%). This chain links TRBV5-6 with TRBJ2-3; TRBD2 is a possible D gene (5 bases). Trimming took 0 bases from V and 0 from J, leaving 11 bases between them. CDR1 and CDR2 (germline): SGHDT, YYEEEE. The CDR3 length is 16 residues. The CDR3 loop reads CASSLGSGTSTDTQYF. In nucleotides, the CDR3 is TGTGCCAGCAGCTTGGGCAGCGGAACGAGCACAGATACGCAGTATTTT.

At least ten counts were recorded for this clonotype. V usage is TRBV2 and J usage is TRBJ2-7, with D uncertain. Between the trimmed V and J ends, which lost 6 bases and 6 bases, there was a span of 12 bases. CDR1 is SNHLY and CDR2 is FYNNEI in the germline V gene. This CDR3 comprises 12 residues. DNA of the CDR3: TGTGCCAGCAGATTGCCCGGGCCCGAGCAGTACTTC. As protein: CASRLPGPEQYF.

The chain employs TRBV7-2 and TRBJ2-5; 7 positions match TRBD1. V shed 6 bases, J shed 1 base, and the junction held 5 bases outside the gene matches. The CDR3 is 14 residues long. The germline V gene encodes CDR1 SGHTA and CDR2 FQGNSA. The CDR3 spells CASRPGTAQETQYF. The DNA of the CDR3 is TGTGCCAGCAGACCCGGGACAGCCCAAGAGACCCAGTACTTC.

V usage is TRBV10-3 and J usage is TRBJ1-2, with no clear D. Looked up from germline, CDR1 is ENHRY and CDR2 is SYGVKD. Trimming shortened V by 2 bases and J by 2 bases, and 3 bases separated the two germline ends. This CDR3 has 12 residues. The CDR3 is CAISEGNYGYTF. In DNA, the CDR3 is TGTGCCATCAGTGAGGGGAACTATGGCTACACCTTC.

This clonotype was observed many times. The chain combines TRBV2 with TRBJ1-2; TRBD1 matches at 8 bases. J lost 1 base, V lost 6 bases, and 7 bases had no gene match. The V gene's germline CDR1 is SNHLY and CDR2 FYNNEI. This CDR3 comprises 15 residues. CDR3 coding DNA: TGTGCCAGCAGGGCTGGACAGGGCGATAACTATGGCTACACCTTC. Translated, it gives CASRAGQGDNYGYTF.

The DNA of the CDR3 is TGTGCCTGGGCGGTCTACCACACAGATACGCAGTATTTT. Its translation: CAWAVYHTDTQYF. This chain joins TRBV30 and TRBJ2-3; the D is unclear. V shed 5 bases and J shed 2 bases, with 11 bases lying between them. This CDR3 is 13 amino acids long. CDR1 and CDR2 (germline): GTSNPN, SVGIG (reference sequence).

This clonotype was seen repeatedly, ten times or more. The rearrangement uses TRBV20-1 and TRBJ2-7, with D possibly TRBD2 on 6 matching bases. The CDR3 is 14 amino acids. Deletions cut 6 bases from V and 6 bases from J, with 21 bases between. In germline, CDR1 is DFQATT, CDR2 SNEGSKA (reference sequence). CDR3 bases: TGCAGTGCCCAGGAAATGGGACTCATTACCGAGCAGTACTTC. It encodes CSAQEMGLITEQYF.

This clonotype occurred many times. V and J are TRBV6-2 or TRBV6-3 and TRBJ1-2; 9 bases align to TRBD1. Germline CDR1 is MNHEY and CDR2 is SVGEGT. This CDR3 is built from 14 residues. Unmatched junction bases numbered 7, after V lost 7 bases and J lost 4 bases. The CDR3 nucleotides are TGTGCCAGCACCACCCCGACAGGGGGCTATGGCTACACCTTC. This codes for CASTTPTGGYGYTF.

By its share, this clonotype is medium-sized. V and J are TRBV25-1 and TRBJ2-1, with D possibly being TRBD1 (7 bases). Germline lookup yields CDR1 MGHDK and CDR2 SYGVNS. CDR3 length: 15 residues. Trimming cost V 2 bases and J 4 bases, with 12 bases left between them. As DNA, the CDR3 is TGTGCCAGCAGTGAAGGAGGGACAGATTACAATGAGCAGTTCTTC. The encoded protein is CASSEGGTDYNEQFF.

In this sample, this clonotype turned up a few times. In DNA, the CDR3 is TGTGCCAGCAGCCAAGGGCTTCCGGCGACCTACACCGGGGAGCTGTTTTTT. Translated, it gives CASSQGLPATYTGELFF. The gene calls are TRBV3-1 and TRBJ2-2; D not certain. Trimming removed 1 base at V and 3 bases at J, with 15 bases between. The CDR3 consists of 17 residues. Germline loops: CDR1 LGHDT, CDR2 YNNKEL (reference sequence).

The chain joins TRBV7-9 to TRBJ2-1; no firm D call. V dropped 0 bases and J dropped 1 base, with 7 bases sitting between them. The CDR3 runs to 15 residues. In germline, CDR1 is SEHNR, CDR2 FQNEAQ (reference sequence). This CDR3 reads CASSLAGSSYNEQFF. The CDR3 DNA follows: TGTGCCAGCAGCTTAGCCGGATCGTCCTACAATGAGCAGTTCTTC.

In this sample, this clonotype turned up many times. This rearrangement joins TRBV11-2 to TRBJ2-3, with D perhaps TRBD1 (5 bases). There are 16 residues in the CDR3. The germline V gene has CDR1 SGHAT and CDR2 FQNNGV. The germline V and J ends were trimmed by 4 bases and 6 bases, with 20 bases remaining between them. The CDR3 DNA follows: TGTGCCAGCAGCTCCCTGGGATTCTCTGGGGCTGATACGCAGTATTTT. Translating gives CASSSLGFSGADTQYF.

The chain uses TRBV9 and TRBJ2-5; D call uncertain. Between the trimmed V and J ends, which lost 3 bases and 4 bases, there was a span of 13 bases. The CDR3 is made up of 14 amino acids. Germline V gene sequence: CDR1 SGDLS, CDR2 YYNGEE. DNA of the CDR3: TGTGCCAGCAGCGCATCCTCGGTAGGAGAGACCCAGTACTTC. Amino acid sequence: CASSASSVGETQYF.

A few counts support this clonotype. The chain is built from TRBV5-1 and TRBJ1-1, with D tentatively TRBD1 (5 bases). V was pared by 0 bases and J by 0 bases, with 6 bases between. The CDR3 is 14 residues long. Germline lookup yields CDR1 SGHRS and CDR2 YFSETQ. CDR3: CASSLVDMNTEAFF. CDR3 bases: TGCGCCAGCAGCTTGGTGGACATGAACACTGAAGCTTTCTTT.

The genes are TRBV28 and TRBJ2-1; 8 nucleotides agree with TRBD2. The CDR3 totals 14 residues. The germline CDR1 and CDR2 sequences are MDHEN and SYDVKM. With V trimmed by 7 bases and J by 9 bases, 11 bases remained unmatched. CDR3 DNA sequence: TGTGCCAGCACCACCGGGACTAGTGACGGTGAGCAGTTCTTC. This sequence encodes CASTTGTSDGEQFF.

This clonotype occurred a few times. The J gene is TRBJ1-6, the V gene TRBV15; D uncertain. V dropped 5 bases and J dropped 7 bases, with 12 bases sitting between them. Per the germline V gene, CDR1 is LNHNV and CDR2 is YYDKDF (reference sequence). The length of the CDR3 is 14 residues. In DNA form, the CDR3 reads TGTGCCACCAGCCCTAGGTCTTACAATTCACCCCTCCACTTT. It translates to CATSPRSYNSPLHF.

The rearrangement joins TRBV20-1 to TRBJ1-1, with D maybe TRBD1 (5 bases). The germline V and J ends were trimmed by 0 bases and 2 bases, with 10 bases remaining between them. CDR3 length equals 14 residues. Germline CDR1 reads DFQATT; CDR2 reads SNEGSKA (reference sequence). The CDR3 region has the DNA TGCAGTGCTAGAGAGTCAGGGTCCAACACTGAAGCTTTCTTT. The encoded protein is CSARESGSNTEAFF.

This clonotype was detected many times. The CDR3 region is CASSSLLDRGYNSPLHF. CDR3 nucleotide sequence: TGTGCCAGCAGCTCCCTGCTAGACAGGGGCTATAATTCACCCCTCCACTTT. The genes are TRBV11-2 and TRBJ1-6; 8 positions agree with TRBD1. The CDR3 has 17 amino acids. V lost 4 bases, J lost 3 bases, and 8 bases stayed unmatched. Germline V gives CDR1 SGHAT, CDR2 FQNNGV.